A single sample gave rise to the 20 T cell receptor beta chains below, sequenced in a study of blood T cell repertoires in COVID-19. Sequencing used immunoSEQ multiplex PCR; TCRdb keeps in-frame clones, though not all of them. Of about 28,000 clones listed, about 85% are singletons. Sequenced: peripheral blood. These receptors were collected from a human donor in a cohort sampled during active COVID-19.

The CDR3 here is CASSLATWGGSGDGYTF. CDR3 nucleotides: TGTGCCAGCAGCTTAGCGACGTGGGGCGGCTCGGGAGATGGCTACACCTTC. V usage is TRBV7-2 and J usage is TRBJ1-2, with D tentatively TRBD1 (5 bases). V shed 0 bases and J shed 6 bases, with 20 bases lying between them. This CDR3 contains 17 residues. The V gene's germline CDR1 is SGHTA and CDR2 FQGNSA.

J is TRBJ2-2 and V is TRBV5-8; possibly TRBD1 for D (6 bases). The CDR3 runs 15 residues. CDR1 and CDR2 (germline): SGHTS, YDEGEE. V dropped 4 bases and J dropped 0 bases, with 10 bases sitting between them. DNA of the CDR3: TGTGCCAGCAGCCTAGGACAGCCGAACACCGGGGAGCTGTTTTTT. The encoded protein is CASSLGQPNTGELFF.

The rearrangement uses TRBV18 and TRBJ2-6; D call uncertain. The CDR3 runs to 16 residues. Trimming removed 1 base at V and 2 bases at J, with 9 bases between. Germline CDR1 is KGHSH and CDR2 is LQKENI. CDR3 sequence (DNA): TGTGCCAGCTCACCACTAGTATACCCTGGGGCCAACGTCCTGACTTTC. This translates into CASSPLVYPGANVLTF. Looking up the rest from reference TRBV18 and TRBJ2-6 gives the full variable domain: NAGVMQNPRHLVRRRGQEARLRCSPMKGHSHVYWYRQLPEEGLKFMVYLQKENIIDESGMPKERFSAEFPKEGPSILRIQQVVRGDSAAYFCASSPLVYPGANVLTFGAGSRLTVL.

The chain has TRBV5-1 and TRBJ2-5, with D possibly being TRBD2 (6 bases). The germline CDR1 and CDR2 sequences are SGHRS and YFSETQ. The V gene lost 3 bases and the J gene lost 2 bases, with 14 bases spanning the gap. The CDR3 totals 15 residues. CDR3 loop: CASSWRGAQQETQYF. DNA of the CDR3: TGCGCCAGCAGCTGGAGGGGCGCTCAGCAAGAGACCCAGTACTTC.

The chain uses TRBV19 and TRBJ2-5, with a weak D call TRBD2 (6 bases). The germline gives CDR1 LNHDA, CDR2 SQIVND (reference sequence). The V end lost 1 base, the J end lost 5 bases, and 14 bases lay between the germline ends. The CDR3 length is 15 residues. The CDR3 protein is CASSIGSIAGETQYF. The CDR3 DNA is TGTGCCAGTAGTATAGGATCAATTGCGGGGGAGACCCAGTACTTC.

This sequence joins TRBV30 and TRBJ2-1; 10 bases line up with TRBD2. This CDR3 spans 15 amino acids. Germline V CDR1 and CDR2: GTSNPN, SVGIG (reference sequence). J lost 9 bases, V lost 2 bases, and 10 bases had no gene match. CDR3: CAWSPPPSGRGEQFF. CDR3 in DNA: TGTGCCTGGAGTCCCCCCCCTAGCGGGAGAGGTGAGCAGTTCTTC.

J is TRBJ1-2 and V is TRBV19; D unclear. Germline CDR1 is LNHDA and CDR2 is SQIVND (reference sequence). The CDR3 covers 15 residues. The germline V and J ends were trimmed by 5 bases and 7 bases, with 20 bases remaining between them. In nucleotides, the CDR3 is TGTGCCAGTAGTCCCTCGGGTATCGGGTTCGGTGGCTACACCTTC. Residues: CASSPSGIGFGGYTF.

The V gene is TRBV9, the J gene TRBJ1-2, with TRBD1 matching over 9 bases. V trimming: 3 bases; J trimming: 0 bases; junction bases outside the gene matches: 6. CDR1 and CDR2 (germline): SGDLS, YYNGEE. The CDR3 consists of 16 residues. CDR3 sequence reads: CASSAQGASTNYGYTF. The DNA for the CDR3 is TGTGCCAGCAGCGCACAGGGGGCAAGTACTAACTATGGCTACACCTTC.

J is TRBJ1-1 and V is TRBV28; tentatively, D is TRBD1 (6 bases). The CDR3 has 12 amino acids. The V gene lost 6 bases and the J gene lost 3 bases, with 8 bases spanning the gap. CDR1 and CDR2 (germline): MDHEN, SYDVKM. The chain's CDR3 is CASRDSDTEAFF. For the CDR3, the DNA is TGTGCCAGCAGGGACAGTGACACTGAAGCTTTCTTT.

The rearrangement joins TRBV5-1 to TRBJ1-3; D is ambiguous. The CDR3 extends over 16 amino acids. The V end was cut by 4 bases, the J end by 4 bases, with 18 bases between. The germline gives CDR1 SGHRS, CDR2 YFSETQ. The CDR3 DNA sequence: TGCGCCAGCAGCCCCACCCGCTCGGGTTCGGGAAACACCATATATTTT. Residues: CASSPTRSGSGNTIYF.

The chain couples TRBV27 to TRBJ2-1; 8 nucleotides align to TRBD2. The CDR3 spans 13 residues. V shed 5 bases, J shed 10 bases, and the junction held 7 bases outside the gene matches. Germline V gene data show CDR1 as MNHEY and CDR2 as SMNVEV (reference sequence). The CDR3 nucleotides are TGTGCCAGCAGTAAACCCAGACTAGCGGAGCAGTTCTTC. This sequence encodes CASSKPRLAEQFF.

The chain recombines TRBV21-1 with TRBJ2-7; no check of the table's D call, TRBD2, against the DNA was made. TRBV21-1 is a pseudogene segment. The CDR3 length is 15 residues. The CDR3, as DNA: TGTGCCGCAGGTGTCGGACTGAGGCCGGGCTACGAGCAGTACTTC. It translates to CAAGVGLRPGYEQYF.

In nucleotides, the CDR3 is TGCGCCAGCAGCAGGACAGGGGGTGTGGGAACTAATGAAAAACTGTTTTTT. Translating gives CASSRTGGVGTNEKLFF. The rearrangement joins TRBV5-1 to TRBJ1-4, with 10 bases fitting TRBD1. The germline V gene encodes CDR1 SGHRS and CDR2 YFSETQ. This CDR3 has 17 residues. With V trimmed by 4 bases and J by 1 base, 7 bases remained unmatched. The whole variable domain, filled in from reference TRBV5-1 and TRBJ1-4, reads KAGVTQTPRYLIKTRGQQVTLSCSPISGHRSVSWYQQTPGQGLQFLFEYFSETQRNKGNFPGRFSGRQFSNSRSEMNVSTLELGDSALYLCASSRTGGVGTNEKLFFGSGTQLSVL.

The DNA of the CDR3 is TGTGCCAGCAGCTACAGTAGCGGGAGGGCGGGGGAGACCCAGTACTTC. Residues: CASSYSSGRAGETQYF. V gene TRBV3-1 (or the pseudogene TRBV3-2) combines with J gene TRBJ2-5; 11 nucleotides line up with TRBD2. The V gene end was trimmed by 5 bases and the J gene end by 5 bases; junction bases not matched to a gene: 10. Germline V gene data show CDR1 as LGHDT and CDR2 as YNNKEL (reference sequence). This CDR3 has 16 residues.

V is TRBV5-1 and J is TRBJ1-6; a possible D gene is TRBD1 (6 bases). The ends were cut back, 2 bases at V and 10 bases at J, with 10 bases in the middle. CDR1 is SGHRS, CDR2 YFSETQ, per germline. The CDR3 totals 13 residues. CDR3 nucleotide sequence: TGCGCCAGCAGCTTCGGACAGCAGTCACCCCTCCACTTT. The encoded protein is CASSFGQQSPLHF.

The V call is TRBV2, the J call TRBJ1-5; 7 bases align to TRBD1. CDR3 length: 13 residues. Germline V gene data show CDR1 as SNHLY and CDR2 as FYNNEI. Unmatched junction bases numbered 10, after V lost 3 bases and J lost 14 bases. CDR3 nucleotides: TGTGCCAGCAGTGATATCAGGGGGACTGAAAAGCATTTT. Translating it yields CASSDIRGTEKHF.

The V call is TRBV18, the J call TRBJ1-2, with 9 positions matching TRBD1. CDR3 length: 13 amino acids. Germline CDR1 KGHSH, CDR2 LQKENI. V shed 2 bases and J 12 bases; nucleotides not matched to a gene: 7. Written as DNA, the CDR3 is TGTGCCAGCTCACCAGCGGGACAGGGTGTACACACCTTC. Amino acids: CASSPAGQGVHTF.

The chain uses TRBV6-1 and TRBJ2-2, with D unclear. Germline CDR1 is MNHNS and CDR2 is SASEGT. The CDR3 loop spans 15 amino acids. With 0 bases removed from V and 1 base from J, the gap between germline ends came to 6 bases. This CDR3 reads CASSEARVNTGELFF. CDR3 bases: TGTGCCAGCAGTGAAGCCCGGGTGAACACCGGGGAGCTGTTTTTT.

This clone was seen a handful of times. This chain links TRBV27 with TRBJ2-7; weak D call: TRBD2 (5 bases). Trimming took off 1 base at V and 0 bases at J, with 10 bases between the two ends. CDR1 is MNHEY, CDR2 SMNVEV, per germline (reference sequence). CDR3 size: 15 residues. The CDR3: CASSLYEGSSYEQYF. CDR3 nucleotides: TGTGCCAGCAGTTTATACGAGGGCAGCTCCTACGAGCAGTACTTC.

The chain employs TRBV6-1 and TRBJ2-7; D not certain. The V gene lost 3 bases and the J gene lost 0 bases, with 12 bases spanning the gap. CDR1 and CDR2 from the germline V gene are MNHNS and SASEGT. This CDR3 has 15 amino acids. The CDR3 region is CASSDGTLVSYEQYF. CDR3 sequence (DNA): TGTGCCAGCAGTGATGGTACTCTCGTCTCCTACGAGCAGTACTTC.